A single sample is the source of the 14 T cell receptor beta chains below, sequenced in a study of blood T cell repertoires in COVID-19. Assay: immunoSEQ multiplex PCR; the TCRdb copy retains only in-frame clones and omits some. The data contain 180,000 or so clones, around 85% of them singletons. The sample taken for sequencing was PBMCs or T cells enriched from blood (not recorded which). The receptors shown here come from a middle-aged man who had recovered from COVID-19.

The gene calls are TRBV2 and TRBJ2-3; 8 bases are a match to TRBD2. Germline CDR1 reads SNHLY; CDR2 reads FYNNEI. With V trimmed by 7 bases and J by 4 bases, 4 bases remained unmatched. This CDR3 is built from 13 residues. CDR3 nucleotides: TGTGCCAGCAAAGCGGGAGAAGCAGATACGCAGTATTTT. The encoded protein is CASKAGEADTQYF. Looking up the rest from reference TRBV2 and TRBJ2-3 gives the full variable domain: EPEVTQTPSHQVTQMGQEVILRCVPISNHLYFYWYRQILGQKVEFLVSFYNNEISEKSEIFDDQFSVERPDGSNFTLKIRSTKLEDSAMYFCASKAGEADTQYFGPGTRLTVL.

The V and J genes are TRBV25-1 and TRBJ2-7; 10 positions agree with TRBD2. This CDR3 region has 13 residues. Germline CDR1 MGHDK, CDR2 SYGVNS. V was pared by 6 bases and J by 1 base, with 0 bases of the junction left unmatched. The CDR3 here is CASRLAGSYEQYF. CDR3 coding DNA: TGTGCCAGCAGACTAGCGGGGTCCTACGAGCAGTACTTC.

This clone occurred a few times. The genes are TRBV7-3 and TRBJ2-3; D call uncertain. CDR3 size: 13 residues. Per germline, CDR1 SGHTA and CDR2 FQGTGA. The V end lost 5 bases, the J end lost 5 bases, and 11 bases lay between the germline ends. The DNA for the CDR3 is TGTGCCAGCAGCAAAGGAACGGGAGATACGCAGTATTTT. This translates into CASSKGTGDTQYF.

The V and J genes are TRBV19 and TRBJ1-1; 8 nucleotides agree with TRBD1. CDR1 and CDR2 (germline): LNHDA, SQIVND (reference sequence). Trimming cost V 5 bases and J 4 bases; bases outside gene matches: 12. The CDR3 extends over 16 amino acids. This CDR3 reads CASSSQSRGRGTEAFF. Here the CDR3 DNA reads TGTGCCAGTAGTTCACAAAGCAGGGGGCGAGGCACTGAAGCTTTCTTT.

This chain links TRBV6-5 with TRBJ1-5; unclear D gene. In germline, CDR1 is MNHEY, CDR2 SVGAGI. The CDR3 is made up of 14 amino acids. V lost 8 bases and J lost 4, with 15 bases in between. CDR3 sequence reads: CASAGSRANQPQHF. DNA for the CDR3: TGTGCCAGCGCCGGGTCGCGGGCGAATCAGCCCCAGCATTTT.

The chain carries TRBV11-2 and TRBJ2-7; D uncertain. With 4 bases removed from V and 4 bases from J, the gap between germline ends came to 8 bases. This CDR3 comprises 12 residues. Germline V CDR1 and CDR2: SGHAT, FQNNGV. DNA for the CDR3: TGTGCCAGCAGCTCCGGGTTTTACGAGCAGTACTTC. It translates to CASSSGFYEQYF.

The V and J genes are TRBV9 and TRBJ1-2; D unclear. The CDR3 is 11 residues long. The germline CDR1 and CDR2 sequences are SGDLS and YYNGEE. V lost 4 bases and J 4 bases, leaving 5 bases between the germline ends. For the CDR3, the DNA is TGTGCCAGCAGCCCCGGCTATGGCTACACCTTC. Amino acids: CASSPGYGYTF.

The chain is built from TRBV10-3 and TRBJ1-5; D is perhaps TRBD1 (6 bases). Looked up from germline, CDR1 is ENHRY and CDR2 is SYGVKD. The CDR3 runs to 16 residues. V lost 4 bases and J lost 7, with 20 bases in between. The CDR3 DNA follows: TGTGCCATCAGTGGAACCCCGGGGGGGGGCGGGCAGCCCCAGCATTTT. Protein: CAISGTPGGGGQPQHF.

This rearrangement joins TRBV29-1 to TRBJ1-6; 9 nucleotides line up with TRBD1. In germline, CDR1 is SQVTM, CDR2 ANQGSEA. CDR3 length: 13 residues. V lost 6 bases to trimming and J lost 10 bases; unmatched junction nucleotides: 7. The chain's CDR3 is CSVQQGAGSPLHF. For the CDR3, the DNA is TGCAGCGTGCAACAGGGGGCAGGATCACCCCTCCACTTT.

The V gene is TRBV2, the J gene TRBJ2-3, with 10 bases lining up with TRBD1. Germline loops: CDR1 SNHLY, CDR2 FYNNEI. This CDR3 spans 14 amino acids. Trimming cost V 6 bases and J 4 bases; bases outside gene matches: 4. The chain's CDR3 is CASRGGQGSDTQYF. The CDR3 DNA is TGTGCCAGCAGAGGGGGACAGGGGTCAGATACGCAGTATTTT. The full variable domain, its missing parts supplied by reference TRBV2 and TRBJ2-3, is EPEVTQTPSHQVTQMGQEVILRCVPISNHLYFYWYRQILGQKVEFLVSFYNNEISEKSEIFDDQFSVERPDGSNFTLKIRSTKLEDSAMYFCASRGGQGSDTQYFGPGTRLTVL.

This chain joins TRBV7-8 and TRBJ2-1; D gene ambiguous. The CDR3 contains 13 residues. Looked up from germline, CDR1 is SGHVS and CDR2 is FQNEAQ. The ends were cut back, 5 bases at V and 3 bases at J, with 8 bases in the middle. The CDR3 DNA is TGTGCCAGCAGCCTAGACAACTACAATGAGCAGTTCTTC. This encodes CASSLDNYNEQFF.

V and J are TRBV19 and TRBJ1-1; no firm D call. The CDR3 extends over 15 amino acids. Germline CDR1 reads LNHDA; CDR2 reads SQIVND (reference sequence). Trimming took 0 bases from V and 3 from J, leaving 11 bases between them. The CDR3 nucleotides read TGTGCCAGTAGTATAGATTCTGGGCGGGACACTGAAGCTTTCTTT. Encoded protein: CASSIDSGRDTEAFF. The full variable domain, completed using reference TRBV19 and TRBJ1-1, is DGGITQSPKYLFRKEGQNVTLSCEQNLNHDAMYWYRQDPGQGLRLIYYSQIVNDFQKGDIAEGYSVSREKKESFPLTVTSAQKNPTAFYLCASSIDSGRDTEAFFGQGTRLTVV.

The chain carries TRBV12-3 or TRBV12-4 and TRBJ2-1; no clear D gene. This CDR3 spans 13 amino acids. The germline V and J ends were trimmed by 6 bases and 4 bases, with 10 bases remaining between them. The CDR3 loop reads CASSPNPYNEQFF. In nucleotides, the CDR3 is TGTGCCAGCAGCCCTAACCCGTACAATGAGCAGTTCTTC.

This chain links TRBV6-1 with TRBJ2-3; D gene unclear. Germline lookup yields CDR1 MNHNS and CDR2 SASEGT. The length of the CDR3 is 13 residues. Trimming shortened V by 1 base and J by 4 bases, and 6 bases separated the two germline ends. The CDR3 DNA follows: TGTGCCAGCAGTGAAGGGGCCGCAGATACGCAGTATTTT. Translated, it gives CASSEGAADTQYF.